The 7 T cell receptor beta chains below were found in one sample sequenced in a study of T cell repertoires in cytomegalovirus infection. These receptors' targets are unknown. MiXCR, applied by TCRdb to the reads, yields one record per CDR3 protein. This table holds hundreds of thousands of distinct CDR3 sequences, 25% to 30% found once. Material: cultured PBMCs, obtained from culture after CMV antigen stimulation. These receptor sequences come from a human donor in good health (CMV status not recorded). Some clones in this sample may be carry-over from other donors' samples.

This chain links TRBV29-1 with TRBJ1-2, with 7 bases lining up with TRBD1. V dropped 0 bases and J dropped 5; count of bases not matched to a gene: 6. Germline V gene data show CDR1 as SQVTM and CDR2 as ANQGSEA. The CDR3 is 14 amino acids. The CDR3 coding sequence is TGCAGCGTTGAAGATGAGGGGGCAGGATATGGCTACACCTTC. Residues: CSVEDEGAGYGYTF.

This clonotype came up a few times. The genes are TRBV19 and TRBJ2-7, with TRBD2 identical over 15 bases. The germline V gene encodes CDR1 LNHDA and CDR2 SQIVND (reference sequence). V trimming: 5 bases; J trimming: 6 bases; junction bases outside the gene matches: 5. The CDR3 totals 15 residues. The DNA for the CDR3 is TGTGCCAGTAGTCCAGGGGGACTAGCGGGAGGCGAGCAGTACTTC. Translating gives CASSPGGLAGGEQYF.

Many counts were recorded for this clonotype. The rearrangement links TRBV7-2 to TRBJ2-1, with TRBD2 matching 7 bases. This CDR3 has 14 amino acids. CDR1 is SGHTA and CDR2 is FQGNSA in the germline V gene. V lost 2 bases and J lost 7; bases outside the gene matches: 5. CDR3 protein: CASSLKELANEQFF. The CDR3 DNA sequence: TGTGCCAGCAGCTTAAAGGAACTAGCGAATGAGCAGTTCTTC.

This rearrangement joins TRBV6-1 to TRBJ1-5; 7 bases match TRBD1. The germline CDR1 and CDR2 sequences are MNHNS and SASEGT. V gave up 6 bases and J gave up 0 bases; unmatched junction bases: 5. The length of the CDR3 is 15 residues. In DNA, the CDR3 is TGTGCCAGCAGGGCTGACAGGGATAGCAATCAGCCCCAGCATTTT. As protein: CASRADRDSNQPQHF.

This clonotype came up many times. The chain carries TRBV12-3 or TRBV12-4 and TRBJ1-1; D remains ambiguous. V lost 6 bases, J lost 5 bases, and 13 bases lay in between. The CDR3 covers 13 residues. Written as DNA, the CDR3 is TGTGCCAGCAGCGTGTTTGGTAAGACTGAAGCTTTCTTT. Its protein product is CASSVFGKTEAFF.

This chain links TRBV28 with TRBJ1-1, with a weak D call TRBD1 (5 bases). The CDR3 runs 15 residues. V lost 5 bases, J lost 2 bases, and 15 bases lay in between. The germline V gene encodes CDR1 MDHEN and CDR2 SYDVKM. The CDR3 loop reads CASSPQRGYNTEAFF. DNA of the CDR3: TGTGCCAGCAGTCCTCAACGGGGGTATAACACTGAAGCTTTCTTT.

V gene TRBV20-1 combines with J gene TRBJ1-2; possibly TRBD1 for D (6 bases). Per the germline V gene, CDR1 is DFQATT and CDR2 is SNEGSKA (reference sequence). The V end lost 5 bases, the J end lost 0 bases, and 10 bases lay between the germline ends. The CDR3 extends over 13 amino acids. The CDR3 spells CSAWDTTNYGYTF. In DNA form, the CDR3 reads TGCAGTGCTTGGGACACCACTAACTATGGCTACACCTTC.